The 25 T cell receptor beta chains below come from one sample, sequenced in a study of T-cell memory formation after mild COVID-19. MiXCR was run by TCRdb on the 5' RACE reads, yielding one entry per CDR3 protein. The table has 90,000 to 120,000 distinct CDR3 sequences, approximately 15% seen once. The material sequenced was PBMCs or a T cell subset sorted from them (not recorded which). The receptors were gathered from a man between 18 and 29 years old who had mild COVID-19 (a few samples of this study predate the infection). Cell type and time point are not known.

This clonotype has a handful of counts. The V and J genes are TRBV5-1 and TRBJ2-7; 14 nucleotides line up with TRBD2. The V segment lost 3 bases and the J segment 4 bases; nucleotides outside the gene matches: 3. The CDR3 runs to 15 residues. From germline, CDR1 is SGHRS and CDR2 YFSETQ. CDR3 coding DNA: TGCGCCAGCAGCTCGGGACTAGCGGGGGTATACGAGCAGTACGTC. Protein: CASSSGLAGVYEQYV.

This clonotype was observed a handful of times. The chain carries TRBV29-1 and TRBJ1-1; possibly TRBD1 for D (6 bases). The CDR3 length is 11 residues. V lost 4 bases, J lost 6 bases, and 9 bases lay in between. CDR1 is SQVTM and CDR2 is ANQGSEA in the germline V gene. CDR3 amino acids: CSVGAGAEAFF. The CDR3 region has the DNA TGCAGCGTTGGGGCAGGGGCTGAAGCTTTCTTT.

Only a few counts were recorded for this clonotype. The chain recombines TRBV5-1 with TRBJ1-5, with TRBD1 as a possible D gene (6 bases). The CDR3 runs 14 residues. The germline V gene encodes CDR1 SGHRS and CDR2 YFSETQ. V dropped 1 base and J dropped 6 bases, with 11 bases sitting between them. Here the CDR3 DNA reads TGCGCCAGCAGCTTGTGGGGGGCTGGTCAGCCCCAGCATTTT. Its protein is CASSLWGAGQPQHF.

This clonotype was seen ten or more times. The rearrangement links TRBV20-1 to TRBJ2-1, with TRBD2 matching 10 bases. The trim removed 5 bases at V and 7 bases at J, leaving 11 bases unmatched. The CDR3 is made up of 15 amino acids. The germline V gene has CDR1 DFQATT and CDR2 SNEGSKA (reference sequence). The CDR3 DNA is TGCAGTGCTCCGAAGCTAGCGGGGGCCATAAATGAGCAGTTCTTC. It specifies CSAPKLAGAINEQFF.

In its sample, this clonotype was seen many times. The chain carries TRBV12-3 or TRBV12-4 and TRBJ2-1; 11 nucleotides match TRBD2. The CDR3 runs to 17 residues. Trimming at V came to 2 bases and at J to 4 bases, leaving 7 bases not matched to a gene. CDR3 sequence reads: CASSLLAGGSPYNEQFF. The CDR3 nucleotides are TGTGCCAGCAGTTTACTAGCGGGGGGTTCTCCGTACAATGAGCAGTTCTTC.

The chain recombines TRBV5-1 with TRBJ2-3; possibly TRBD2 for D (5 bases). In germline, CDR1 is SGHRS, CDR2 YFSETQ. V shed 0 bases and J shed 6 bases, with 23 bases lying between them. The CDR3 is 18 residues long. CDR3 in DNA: TGCGCCAGCAGCTTGGCCTACTACTTCGGACTTACCCGGGATACGCAGTATTTT. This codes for CASSLAYYFGLTRDTQYF.

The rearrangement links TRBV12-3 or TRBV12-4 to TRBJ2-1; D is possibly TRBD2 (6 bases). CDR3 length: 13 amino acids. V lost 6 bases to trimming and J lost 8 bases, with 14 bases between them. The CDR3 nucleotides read TGTGCCAGCAGCCGTCGACTAGTCGATGAGCAGTTCTTC. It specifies CASSRRLVDEQFF.

In DNA form, the CDR3 reads TGTGCCACCTGGACAGGCATGAACACTGAAGCTTTCTTT. Translated, it gives CATWTGMNTEAFF. The chain employs TRBV19 and TRBJ1-1; 7 bases agree with TRBD1. CDR3 length: 13 residues. Unmatched junction bases numbered 5, after V lost 10 bases and J lost 0 bases. Germline V gene lookup returns CDR1 LNHDA and CDR2 SQIVND (reference sequence).

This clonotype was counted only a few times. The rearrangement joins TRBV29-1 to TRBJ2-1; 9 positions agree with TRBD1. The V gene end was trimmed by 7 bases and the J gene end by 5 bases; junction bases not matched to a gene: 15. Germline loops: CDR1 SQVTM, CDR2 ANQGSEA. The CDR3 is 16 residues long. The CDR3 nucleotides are TGCAGCGCGCGAGGGTCCCGGGACAGGGTGCACAATGAGCAGTTCTTC. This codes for CSARGSRDRVHNEQFF.

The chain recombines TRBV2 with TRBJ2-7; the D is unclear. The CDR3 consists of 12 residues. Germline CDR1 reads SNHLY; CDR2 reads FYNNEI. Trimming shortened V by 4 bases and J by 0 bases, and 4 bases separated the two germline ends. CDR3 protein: CASSVRSYEQYF. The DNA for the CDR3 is TGTGCCAGCAGTGTCCGCTCCTACGAGCAGTACTTC.

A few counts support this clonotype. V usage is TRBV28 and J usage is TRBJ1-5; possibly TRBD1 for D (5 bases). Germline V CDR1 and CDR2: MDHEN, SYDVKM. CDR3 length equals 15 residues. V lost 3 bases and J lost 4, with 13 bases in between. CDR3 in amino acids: CASSLGTLINQPQHF. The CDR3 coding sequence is TGTGCCAGCAGTTTGGGGACTCTTATTAATCAGCCCCAGCATTTT.

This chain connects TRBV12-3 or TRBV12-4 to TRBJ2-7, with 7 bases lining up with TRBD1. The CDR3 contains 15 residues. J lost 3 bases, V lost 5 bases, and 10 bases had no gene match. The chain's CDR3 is CASSPEPGQLYEQYF. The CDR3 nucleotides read TGTGCCAGCAGTCCTGAACCGGGACAGCTCTACGAGCAGTACTTC.

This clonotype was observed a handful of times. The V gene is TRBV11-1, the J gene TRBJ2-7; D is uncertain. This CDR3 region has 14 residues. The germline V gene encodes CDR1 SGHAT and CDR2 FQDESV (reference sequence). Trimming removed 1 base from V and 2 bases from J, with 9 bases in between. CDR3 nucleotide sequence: TGTGCCAGCAGCTTAGACTTTCACCCCTACGAGCAGTACTTC. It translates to CASSLDFHPYEQYF. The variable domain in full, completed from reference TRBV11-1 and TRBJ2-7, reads EAEVAQSPRYKITEKSQAVAFWCDPISGHATLYWYRQILGQGPELLVQFQDESVVDDSQLPKDRFSAERLKGVDSTLKIQPAELGDSAMYLCASSLDFHPYEQYFGPGTRLTVT.

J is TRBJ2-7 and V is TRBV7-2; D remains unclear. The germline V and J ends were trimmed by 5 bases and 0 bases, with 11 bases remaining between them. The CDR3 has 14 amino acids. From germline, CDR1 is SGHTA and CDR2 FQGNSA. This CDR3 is CASSRPTNSYEQYF. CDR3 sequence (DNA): TGTGCCAGCAGCCGACCGACGAACTCCTACGAGCAGTACTTC.

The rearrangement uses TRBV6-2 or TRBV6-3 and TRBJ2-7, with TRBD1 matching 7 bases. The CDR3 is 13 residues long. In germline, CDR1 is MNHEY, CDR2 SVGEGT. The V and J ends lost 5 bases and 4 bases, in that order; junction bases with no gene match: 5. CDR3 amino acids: CASSHGQVYEQYV. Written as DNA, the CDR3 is TGTGCCAGCAGTCACGGACAGGTTTACGAGCAGTACGTC.

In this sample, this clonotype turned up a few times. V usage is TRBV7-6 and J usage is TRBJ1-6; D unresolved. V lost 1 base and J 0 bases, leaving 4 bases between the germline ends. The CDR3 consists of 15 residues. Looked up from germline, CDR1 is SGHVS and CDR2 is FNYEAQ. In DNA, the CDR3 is TGTGCCAGCAGCTTAGAAGGCTCCTATAATTCACCCCTCCACTTT. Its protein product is CASSLEGSYNSPLHF.

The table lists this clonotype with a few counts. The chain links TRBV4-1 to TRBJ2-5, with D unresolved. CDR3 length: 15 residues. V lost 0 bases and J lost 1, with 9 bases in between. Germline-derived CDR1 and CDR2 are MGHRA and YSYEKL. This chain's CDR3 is CASSQDPSSQETQYF. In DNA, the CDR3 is TGCGCCAGCAGCCAAGATCCGTCTAGCCAAGAGACCCAGTACTTC.

Here the CDR3 DNA reads TGTGCCAGCAGTTCGGGGACAGGGATCTACGAGCAGTACTTC. It encodes CASSSGTGIYEQYF. The V call is TRBV12-3 or TRBV12-4, the J call TRBJ2-7, with 9 bases that match TRBD1. The CDR3 extends over 14 amino acids. V gave up 4 bases and J gave up 3 bases; unmatched junction bases: 4.

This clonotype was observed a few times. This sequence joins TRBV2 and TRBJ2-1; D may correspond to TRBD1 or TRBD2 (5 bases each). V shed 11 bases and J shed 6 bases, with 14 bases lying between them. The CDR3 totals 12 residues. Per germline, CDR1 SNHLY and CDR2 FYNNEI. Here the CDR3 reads CADWGPLNEQFF. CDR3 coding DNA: TGTGCCGACTGGGGACCGCTCAATGAGCAGTTCTTC. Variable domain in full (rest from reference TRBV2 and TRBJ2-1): EPEVTQTPSHQVTQMGQEVILRCVPISNHLYFYWYRQILGQKVEFLVSFYNNEISEKSEIFDDQFSVERPDGSNFTLKIRSTKLEDSAMYFCADWGPLNEQFFGPGTRLTVL.

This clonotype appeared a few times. Written as DNA, the CDR3 is TGCGCCAGCAGGGCGGTCGATTACAATGAGCAGTTCTTC. This translates into CASRAVDYNEQFF. The chain uses TRBV5-1 and TRBJ2-1; D unclear. The CDR3 is 13 residues long. Looked up from germline, CDR1 is SGHRS and CDR2 is YFSETQ. V was clipped by 5 bases and J by 4 bases, with 10 bases between them.

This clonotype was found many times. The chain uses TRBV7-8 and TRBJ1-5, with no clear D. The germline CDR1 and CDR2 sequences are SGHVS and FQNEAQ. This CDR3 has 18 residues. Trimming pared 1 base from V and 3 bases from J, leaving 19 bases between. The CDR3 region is CASSLERETPLFNQPQHF. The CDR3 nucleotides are TGTGCCAGCAGCTTAGAACGGGAGACACCCCTCTTCAATCAGCCCCAGCATTTT.

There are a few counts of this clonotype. CDR3 region: CASSLGTGTNTDTQYF. CDR3 nucleotide sequence: TGTGCCAGCAGTTTAGGTACAGGGACTAACACAGATACGCAGTATTTT. The gene calls are TRBV7-3 and TRBJ2-3, with TRBD2 as a possible D gene (7 bases). Germline V gives CDR1 SGHTA, CDR2 FQGTGA. The CDR3 extends over 16 amino acids. Between the trimmed V and J ends, which lost 6 bases and 2 bases, there was a span of 18 bases.

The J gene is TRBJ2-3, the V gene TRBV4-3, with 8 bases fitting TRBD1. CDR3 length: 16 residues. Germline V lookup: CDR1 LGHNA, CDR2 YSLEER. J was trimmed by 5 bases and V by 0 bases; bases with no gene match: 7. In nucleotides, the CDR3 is TGCGCCAGCAGCCAAGACCGGAACGACAGGGGAGATACGCAGTATTTT. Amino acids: CASSQDRNDRGDTQYF.

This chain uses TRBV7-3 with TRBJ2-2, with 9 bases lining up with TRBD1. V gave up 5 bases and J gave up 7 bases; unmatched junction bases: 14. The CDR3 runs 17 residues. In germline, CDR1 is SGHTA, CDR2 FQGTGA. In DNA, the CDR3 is TGTGCCAGCAGCCGCCCCGTCGACAGGGGGAATAACGGGGAGCTGTTTTTT. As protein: CASSRPVDRGNNGELFF. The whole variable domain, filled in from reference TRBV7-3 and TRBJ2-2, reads GAGVSQTPSNKVTEKGKYVELRCDPISGHTALYWYRQSLGQGPEFLIYFQGTGAADDSGLPNDRFFAVRPEGSVSTLKIQRTERGDSAVYLCASSRPVDRGNNGELFFGEGSRLTVL.

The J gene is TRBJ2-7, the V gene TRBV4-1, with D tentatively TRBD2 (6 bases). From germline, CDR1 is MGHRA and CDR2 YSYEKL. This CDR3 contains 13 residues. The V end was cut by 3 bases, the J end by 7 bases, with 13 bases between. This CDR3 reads CASSQGRGGEQYF. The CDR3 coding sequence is TGCGCCAGCAGCCAGGGGCGGGGTGGAGAGCAGTACTTC.